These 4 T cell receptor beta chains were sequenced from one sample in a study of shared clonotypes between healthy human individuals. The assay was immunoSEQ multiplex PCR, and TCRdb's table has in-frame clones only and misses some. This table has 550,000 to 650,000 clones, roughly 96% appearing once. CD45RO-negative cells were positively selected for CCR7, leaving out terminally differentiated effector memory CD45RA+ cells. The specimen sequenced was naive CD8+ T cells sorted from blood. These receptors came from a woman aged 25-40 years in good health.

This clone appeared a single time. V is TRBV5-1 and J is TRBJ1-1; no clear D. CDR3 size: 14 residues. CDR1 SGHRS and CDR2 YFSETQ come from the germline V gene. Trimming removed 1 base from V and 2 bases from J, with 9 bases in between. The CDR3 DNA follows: TGCGCCAGCAGCTTGAGCGGGGTTAACACTGAAGCTTTCTTT. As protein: CASSLSGVNTEAFF.

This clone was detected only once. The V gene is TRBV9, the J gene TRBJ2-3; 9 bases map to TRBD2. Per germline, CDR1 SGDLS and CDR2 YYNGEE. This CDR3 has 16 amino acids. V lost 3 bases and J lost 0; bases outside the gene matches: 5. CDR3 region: CASSASSGTSTDTQYF. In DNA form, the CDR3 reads TGTGCCAGCAGCGCTTCTAGCGGGACTAGCACAGATACGCAGTATTTT.

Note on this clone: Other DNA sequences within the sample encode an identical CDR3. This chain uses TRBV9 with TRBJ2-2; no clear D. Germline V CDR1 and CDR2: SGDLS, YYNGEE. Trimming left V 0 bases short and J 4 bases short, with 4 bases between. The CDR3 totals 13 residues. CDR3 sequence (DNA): TGTGCCAGCAGCGTAGACGGCACCGGGGAGCTGTTTTTT. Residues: CASSVDGTGELFF.

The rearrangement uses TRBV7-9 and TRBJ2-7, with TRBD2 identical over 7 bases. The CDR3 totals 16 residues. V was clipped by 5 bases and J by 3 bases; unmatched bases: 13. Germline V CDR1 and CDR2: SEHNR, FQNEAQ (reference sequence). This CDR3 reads CASSHLTGGVFYEQYF. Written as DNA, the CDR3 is TGTGCCAGCAGCCACCTCACGGGGGGTGTCTTCTACGAGCAGTACTTC. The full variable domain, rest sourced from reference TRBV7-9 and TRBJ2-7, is DTGVSQNPRHKITKRGQNVTFRCDPISEHNRLYWYRQTLGQGPEFLTYFQNEAQLEKSRLLSDRFSAERPKGSFSTLEIQRTEQGDSAMYLCASSHLTGGVFYEQYFGPGTRLTVT.